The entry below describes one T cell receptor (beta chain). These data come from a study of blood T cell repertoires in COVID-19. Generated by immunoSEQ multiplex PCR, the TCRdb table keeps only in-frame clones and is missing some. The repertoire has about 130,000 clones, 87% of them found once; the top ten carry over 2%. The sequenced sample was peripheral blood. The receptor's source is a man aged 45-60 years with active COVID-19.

The CDR3 bases are TGTGCCAGCAGCACCACCGGGACAGCCTATGGCTACACCTTC. This codes for CASSTTGTAYGYTF. The J gene is TRBJ1-2, the V gene TRBV9; the match to TRBD1 covers 7 bases. Germline CDR1 SGDLS, CDR2 YYNGEE. V was clipped by 4 bases and J by 4 bases; unmatched bases: 7. This CDR3 is 14 amino acids long.